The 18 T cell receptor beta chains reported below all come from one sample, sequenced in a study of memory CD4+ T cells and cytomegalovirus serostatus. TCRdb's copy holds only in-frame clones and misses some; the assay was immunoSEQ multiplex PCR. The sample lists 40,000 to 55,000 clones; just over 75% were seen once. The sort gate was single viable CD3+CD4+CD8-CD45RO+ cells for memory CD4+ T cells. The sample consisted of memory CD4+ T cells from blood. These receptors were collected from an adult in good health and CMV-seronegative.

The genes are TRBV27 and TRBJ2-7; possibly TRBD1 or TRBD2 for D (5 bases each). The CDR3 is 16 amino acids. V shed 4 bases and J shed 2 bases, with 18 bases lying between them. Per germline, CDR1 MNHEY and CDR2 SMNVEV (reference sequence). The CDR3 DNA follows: TGTGCCAGCAGTTCCGCTAGATTTGGGGGACCCTACGAGCAGTACTTC. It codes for CASSSARFGGPYEQYF.

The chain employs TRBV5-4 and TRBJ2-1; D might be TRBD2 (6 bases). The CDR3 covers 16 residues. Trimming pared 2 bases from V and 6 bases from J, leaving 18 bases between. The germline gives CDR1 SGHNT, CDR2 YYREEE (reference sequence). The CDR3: CASSFGGARGSNEQFF. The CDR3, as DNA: TGTGCCAGCAGCTTCGGAGGGGCCAGAGGGTCCAATGAGCAGTTCTTC.

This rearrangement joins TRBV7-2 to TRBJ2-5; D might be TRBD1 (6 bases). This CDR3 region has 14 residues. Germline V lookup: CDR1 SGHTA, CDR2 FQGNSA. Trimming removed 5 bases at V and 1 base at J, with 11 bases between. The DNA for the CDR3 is TGTGCCAGCAGCCTATACAGGGCCCAAGAGACCCAGTACTTC. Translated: CASSLYRAQETQYF.

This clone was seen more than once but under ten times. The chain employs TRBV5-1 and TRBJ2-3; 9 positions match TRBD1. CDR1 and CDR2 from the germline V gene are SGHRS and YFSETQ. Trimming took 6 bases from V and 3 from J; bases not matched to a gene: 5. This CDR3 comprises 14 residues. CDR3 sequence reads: CASTRDRVTDTQYF. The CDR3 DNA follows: TGCGCCAGCACCCGGGACAGGGTAACAGATACGCAGTATTTT.

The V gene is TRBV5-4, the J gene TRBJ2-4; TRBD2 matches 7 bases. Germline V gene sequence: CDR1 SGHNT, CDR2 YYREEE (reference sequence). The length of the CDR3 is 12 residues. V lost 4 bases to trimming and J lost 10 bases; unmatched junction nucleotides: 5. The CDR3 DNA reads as TGTGCCAGCAGCGGGCGGGGAGGGATTCAGTACTTC. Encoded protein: CASSGRGGIQYF.

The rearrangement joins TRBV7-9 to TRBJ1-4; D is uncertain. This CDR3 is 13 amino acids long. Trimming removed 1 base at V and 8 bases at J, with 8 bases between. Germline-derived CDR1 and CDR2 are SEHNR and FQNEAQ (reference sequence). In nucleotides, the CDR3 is TGTGCCAGCAGCTTAGGGATAGGGGAAAAACTGTTTTTT. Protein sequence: CASSLGIGEKLFF.

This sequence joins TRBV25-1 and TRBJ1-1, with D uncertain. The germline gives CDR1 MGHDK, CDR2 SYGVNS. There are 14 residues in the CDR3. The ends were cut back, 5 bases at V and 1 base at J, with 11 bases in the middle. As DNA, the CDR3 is TGTGCCAGCAGTCCCGTTCAGCGGAACACTGAAGCTTTCTTT. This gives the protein CASSPVQRNTEAFF.

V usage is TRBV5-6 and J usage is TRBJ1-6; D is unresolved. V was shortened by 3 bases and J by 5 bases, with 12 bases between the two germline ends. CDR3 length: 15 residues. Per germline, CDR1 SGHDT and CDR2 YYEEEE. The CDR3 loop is CASSSPSHNNSPLHF. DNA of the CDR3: TGTGCCAGCAGCTCGCCCTCGCACAATAATTCACCCCTCCACTTT.

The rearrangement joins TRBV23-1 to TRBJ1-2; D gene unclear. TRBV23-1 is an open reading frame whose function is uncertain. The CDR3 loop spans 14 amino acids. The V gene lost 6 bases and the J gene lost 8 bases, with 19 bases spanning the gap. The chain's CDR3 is CASSHRSFCSGYTF. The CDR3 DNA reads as TGCGCCAGCAGCCATAGGTCCTTTTGCTCAGGCTACACCTTC.

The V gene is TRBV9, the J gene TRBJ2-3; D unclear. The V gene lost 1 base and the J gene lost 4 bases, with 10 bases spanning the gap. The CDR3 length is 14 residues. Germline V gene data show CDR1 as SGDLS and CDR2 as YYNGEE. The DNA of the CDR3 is TGTGCCAGCAGCGTAAGCCCGTCCGCAGATACGCAGTATTTT. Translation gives CASSVSPSADTQYF.

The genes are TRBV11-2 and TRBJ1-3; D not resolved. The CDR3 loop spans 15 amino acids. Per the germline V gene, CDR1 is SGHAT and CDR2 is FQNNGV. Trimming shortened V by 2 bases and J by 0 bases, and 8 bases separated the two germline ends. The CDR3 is CASSLNSGSGNTIYF. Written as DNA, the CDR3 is TGTGCCAGCAGCTTAAACTCCGGCTCTGGAAACACCATATATTTT.

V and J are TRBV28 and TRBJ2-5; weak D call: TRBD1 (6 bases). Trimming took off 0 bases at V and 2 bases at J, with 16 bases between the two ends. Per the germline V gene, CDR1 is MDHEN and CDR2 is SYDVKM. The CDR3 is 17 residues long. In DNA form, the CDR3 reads TGTGCCAGCAGTTTATGGAAACGGACAGTTGGGCAAGAGACCCAGTACTTC. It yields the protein CASSLWKRTVGQETQYF.

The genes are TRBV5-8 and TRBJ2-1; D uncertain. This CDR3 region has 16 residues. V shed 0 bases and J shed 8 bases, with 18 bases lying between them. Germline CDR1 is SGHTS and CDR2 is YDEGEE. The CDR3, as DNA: TGTGCCAGCAGCTTGGATCGAATCTTACGAAAGGATGAGCAGTTCTTC. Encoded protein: CASSLDRILRKDEQFF.

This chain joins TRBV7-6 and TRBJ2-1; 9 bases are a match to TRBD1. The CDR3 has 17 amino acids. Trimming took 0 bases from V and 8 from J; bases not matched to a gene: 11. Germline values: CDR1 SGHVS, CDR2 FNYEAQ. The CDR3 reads CASSLADPGQGGYEQFF. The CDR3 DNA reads TGTGCCAGCAGCTTAGCAGATCCGGGACAGGGAGGATATGAGCAGTTCTTC.

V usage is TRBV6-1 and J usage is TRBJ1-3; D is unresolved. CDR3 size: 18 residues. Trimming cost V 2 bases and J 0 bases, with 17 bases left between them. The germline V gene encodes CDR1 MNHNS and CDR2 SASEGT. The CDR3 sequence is CASSEYTGDAGSGNTIYF. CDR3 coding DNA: TGTGCCAGCAGTGAATATACTGGTGATGCGGGCTCTGGAAACACCATATATTTT.

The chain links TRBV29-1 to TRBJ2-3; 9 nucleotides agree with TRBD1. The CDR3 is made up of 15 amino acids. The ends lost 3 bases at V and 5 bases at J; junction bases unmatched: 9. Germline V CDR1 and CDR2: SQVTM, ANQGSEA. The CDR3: CSVDVGQGRGDTQYF. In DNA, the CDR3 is TGCAGCGTTGATGTGGGACAGGGCCGAGGAGATACGCAGTATTTT.

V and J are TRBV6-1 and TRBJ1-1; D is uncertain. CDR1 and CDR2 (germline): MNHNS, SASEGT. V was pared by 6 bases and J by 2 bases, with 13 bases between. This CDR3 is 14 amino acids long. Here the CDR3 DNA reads TGTGCCAGCAGGGGTAGGGATAGTAACACTGAAGCTTTCTTT. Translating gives CASRGRDSNTEAFF.

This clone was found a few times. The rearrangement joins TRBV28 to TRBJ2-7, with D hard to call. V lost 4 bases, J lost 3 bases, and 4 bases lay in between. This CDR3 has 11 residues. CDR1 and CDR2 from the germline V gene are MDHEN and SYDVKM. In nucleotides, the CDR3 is TGTGCCAGCAGTTCTCACTACGAGCAGTACTTC. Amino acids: CASSSHYEQYF.